The 24 T cell receptor beta chains in this list originate from one sample, sequenced in a study of T cell responses to AZD1222 COVID-19 vaccine. The method was immunoSEQ multiplex PCR; TCRdb's version includes in-frame clones alone and lacks a portion of them. The table includes some 130,000 clones, around four fifths detected once. This sample comprised peripheral blood, obtained on day 0 of AZD1222 vaccination. These receptors were taken from an adult in good health.

V gene TRBV19 combines with J gene TRBJ1-6; 9 positions agree with TRBD1. Looked up from germline, CDR1 is LNHDA and CDR2 is SQIVND (reference sequence). This CDR3 spans 15 amino acids. J lost 4 bases, V lost 7 bases, and 5 bases had no gene match. This CDR3 reads CASNSGTGYNSPLHF. In nucleotides, the CDR3 is TGTGCCAGTAACTCCGGGACAGGGTATAATTCACCCCTCCACTTT.

The chain carries TRBV5-6 and TRBJ1-2; TRBD1 matches at 9 bases. Germline V CDR1 and CDR2: SGHDT, YYEEEE. The V segment lost 6 bases and the J segment 2 bases; nucleotides outside the gene matches: 5. The CDR3 runs 14 residues. CDR3 sequence (DNA): TGTGCCAGCAACCGACAGGGGGAGAACTATGGCTACACCTTC. Residues: CASNRQGENYGYTF.

Only one count was recorded for this clone. The gene calls are TRBV28 and TRBJ1-1, with D uncertain. The V end was cut by 2 bases, the J end by 4 bases, with 8 bases between. CDR1 and CDR2 from the germline V gene are MDHEN and SYDVKM. The CDR3 has 13 amino acids. The CDR3 protein is CASSLMLGTEAFF. CDR3 coding DNA: TGTGCCAGCAGTTTAATGTTAGGCACTGAAGCTTTCTTT.

V gene TRBV2 combines with J gene TRBJ1-5, with 8 positions matching TRBD1. CDR3 length equals 14 residues. V lost 5 bases, J lost 3 bases, and 3 bases stayed unmatched. The germline V gene has CDR1 SNHLY and CDR2 FYNNEI. The CDR3 sequence: CASSPGQVNQPQHF. DNA of the CDR3: TGTGCCAGCAGTCCGGGACAGGTCAATCAGCCCCAGCATTTT.

The rearrangement joins TRBV30 to TRBJ1-3; a possible D gene is TRBD1 (6 bases). This CDR3 comprises 16 residues. Trimming pared 3 bases from V and 4 bases from J, leaving 19 bases between. Germline CDR1 and CDR2: GTSNPN and SVGIG (reference sequence). In nucleotides, the CDR3 is TGTGCCTGGAGAGGTAATGGGGGCCGCCGAGGAAACACCATATATTTT. Its protein is CAWRGNGGRRGNTIYF.

The chain links TRBV12-3 or TRBV12-4 to TRBJ2-3; 7 nucleotides align to TRBD1. J gave up 1 base and V 6 bases, and 1 base lay outside the gene matches. The CDR3 has 13 amino acids. CDR3 in DNA: TGTGCCAGCAGAGGGACAGGCACAGATACGCAGTATTTT. Translated, it gives CASRGTGTDTQYF.

This sequence joins TRBV3-1 (or the pseudogene TRBV3-2) and TRBJ1-2; 8 positions match TRBD1. The CDR3 totals 12 residues. Germline trimming cut 8 bases from V and 4 bases from J; bases unmatched to any gene: 3. Germline CDR1 LGHDT, CDR2 YNNKEL (reference sequence). Here the CDR3 reads CASGQGSYGYTF. CDR3 nucleotides: TGTGCCAGCGGACAGGGAAGCTATGGCTACACCTTC.

The J gene is TRBJ2-1, the V gene TRBV5-1; TRBD2 matches at 8 bases. After removal of 1 base from V and 1 base from J, the junction contained 4 bases not matched to a gene. Looked up from germline, CDR1 is SGHRS and CDR2 is YFSETQ. The CDR3 runs to 16 residues. CDR3 residues: CASSLSGGASYNEQFF. The CDR3 nucleotides are TGCGCCAGCAGCTTGAGCGGGGGAGCTTCCTACAATGAGCAGTTCTTC.

This sequence joins TRBV6-5 and TRBJ2-2, with 8 bases matching TRBD1. Germline CDR1 reads MNHEY; CDR2 reads SVGAGI. J gave up 9 bases and V 7 bases, and 10 bases lay outside the gene matches. This CDR3 has 14 amino acids. Here the CDR3 reads CASTNRQGRWELFF. The CDR3 bases are TGTGCCAGCACCAACCGACAGGGGCGATGGGAGCTGTTTTTT.

The chain uses TRBV19 and TRBJ2-3; D tentatively reads TRBD1 or TRBD2 (5 bases each). V lost 3 bases and J 5 bases, leaving 12 bases between the germline ends. Germline V lookup: CDR1 LNHDA, CDR2 SQIVND (reference sequence). CDR3 length: 14 amino acids. The CDR3 here is CASSILGVVDTQYF. CDR3 DNA: TGTGCCAGTAGTATTTTGGGGGTGGTAGATACGCAGTATTTT.

The CDR3 DNA follows: TGTGCCAGCAGCCGTGCCGGGACGGTCGAGAGCTACACCTTC. It encodes CASSRAGTVESYTF. V gene TRBV7-9 combines with J gene TRBJ1-2, with D tentatively TRBD1 (5 bases). Germline CDR1 is SEHNR and CDR2 is FQNEAQ (reference sequence). CDR3 length equals 14 residues. The ends were cut back, 5 bases at V and 9 bases at J, with 19 bases in the middle.

This clone has more than one count but fewer than ten. The CDR3 nucleotides are TGTGCCAGCAGTTATGGGAGCTCCTATAATTCACCCCTCCACTTT. Translating gives CASSYGSSYNSPLHF. This rearrangement joins TRBV28 to TRBJ1-6; D unresolved. This CDR3 spans 15 amino acids. V lost 4 bases to trimming and J lost 0 bases, with 7 bases between them. The germline gives CDR1 MDHEN, CDR2 SYDVKM.

This clone was seen just once. V and J are TRBV4-2 and TRBJ1-5, with D uncertain. Germline CDR1 reads LGHNA; CDR2 reads YNFKEQ. The CDR3 extends over 16 amino acids. V lost 0 bases and J 3 bases, leaving 12 bases between the germline ends. CDR3 sequence: CASSQEGSSVNQPQHF. The CDR3 bases are TGTGCCAGCAGCCAAGAAGGCAGTTCCGTCAATCAGCCCCAGCATTTT.

J is TRBJ1-1 and V is TRBV6-5; D gene ambiguous. Germline V CDR1 and CDR2: MNHEY, SVGAGI. V was cut by 4 bases and J by 7 bases, with 13 bases left in between. The CDR3 spans 13 residues. In DNA, the CDR3 is TGTGCCAGCAGTTCCCGGGTATTGGGTGAAGCTTTCTTT. It encodes CASSSRVLGEAFF.

The chain has TRBV7-9 and TRBJ1-2, with a possible D match to TRBD1 (5 bases). The CDR3 spans 14 residues. Germline V gene data show CDR1 as SEHNR and CDR2 as FQNEAQ (reference sequence). The ends were cut back, 1 base at V and 3 bases at J, with 9 bases in the middle. The DNA of the CDR3 is TGTGCCAGCAGCTTAGTGGGCAGGGACTATGGCTACACCTTC. Residues: CASSLVGRDYGYTF. The full variable domain, its missing parts supplied by reference TRBV7-9 and TRBJ1-2, is DTGVSQNPRHKITKRGQNVTFRCDPISEHNRLYWYRQTLGQGPEFLTYFQNEAQLEKSRLLSDRFSAERPKGSFSTLEIQRTEQGDSAMYLCASSLVGRDYGYTFGSGTRLTVV.

This rearrangement joins TRBV6-5 to TRBJ2-7; D call uncertain. Germline CDR1 MNHEY, CDR2 SVGAGI. V gave up 4 bases and J gave up 0 bases, with 7 bases separating them. The CDR3 runs 13 residues. The CDR3 region is CASSSAASYEQYF. The CDR3 DNA is TGTGCCAGCAGTTCCGCAGCCTCCTACGAGCAGTACTTC.

The chain carries TRBV28 and TRBJ1-1, with 8 bases identical to TRBD1. CDR1 is MDHEN and CDR2 is SYDVKM in the germline V gene. Unmatched junction bases numbered 7, after V lost 9 bases and J lost 1 base. CDR3 length: 14 residues. The CDR3, as DNA: TGTGCCAGTTTGACGGGGACAGGGAACACTGAAGCTTTCTTT. This translates into CASLTGTGNTEAFF. The full variable domain, in which reference TRBV28 and TRBJ1-1 provide the parts outside the CDR3, is DVKVTQSSRYLVKRTGEKVFLECVQDMDHENMFWYRQDPGLGLRLIYFSYDVKMKEKGDIPEGYSVSREKKERFSLILESASTNQTSMYLCASLTGTGNTEAFFGQGTRLTVV.

This clone was counted once. V and J are TRBV7-6 and TRBJ1-3; D is possibly TRBD1 (5 bases). The germline V gene has CDR1 SGHVS and CDR2 FNYEAQ. The CDR3 is 15 residues long. The V gene lost 6 bases and the J gene lost 2 bases, with 14 bases spanning the gap. CDR3 in amino acids: CASRNPRGAGNTIYF. CDR3 sequence (DNA): TGTGCCAGCAGAAATCCGAGGGGAGCTGGAAACACCATATATTTT.

This clone was detected only a few times. The CDR3 loop reads CASREQGMEAFF. In nucleotides, the CDR3 is TGCGCCAGCAGGGAACAGGGGATGGAAGCTTTCTTT. This sequence joins TRBV5-1 and TRBJ1-1, with 7 bases fitting TRBD1. Germline trimming cut 5 bases from V and 8 bases from J; bases unmatched to any gene: 6. Germline V gene sequence: CDR1 SGHRS, CDR2 YFSETQ. The length of the CDR3 is 12 residues.

This chain connects TRBV24-1 to TRBJ1-1; D is perhaps TRBD1 (6 bases). V lost 6 bases to trimming and J lost 1 base, with 8 bases between them. Germline V gives CDR1 KGHDR, CDR2 SFDVKD. CDR3 length: 13 amino acids. The CDR3 spells CATSQGQNTEAFF. CDR3 sequence (DNA): TGTGCCACCAGTCAGGGGCAGAACACTGAAGCTTTCTTT.

This chain joins TRBV6-2 or TRBV6-3 and TRBJ2-3; 7 bases are shared with TRBD1. V was pared by 2 bases and J by 3 bases, with 8 bases of the junction left unmatched. The CDR3 runs 16 residues. CDR1 is MNHEY, CDR2 SVGEGT, per germline. The CDR3: CASSYPQGDLTDTQYF. CDR3 nucleotides: TGTGCCAGCAGTTACCCCCAGGGGGATTTGACAGATACGCAGTATTTT.

This clone was seen a single time. The CDR3 DNA follows: TGTGCCAGCAGCTTGGAAGGGGCGAGCAATCAGCCCCAGCATTTT. It is translated as CASSLEGASNQPQHF. The rearrangement joins TRBV5-5 to TRBJ1-5; tentatively, D is TRBD1 (5 bases). Germline assignment: CDR1 SGHKS and CDR2 YYEKEE (reference sequence). This CDR3 is built from 15 residues. Trimming removed 0 bases at V and 1 base at J, with 8 bases between. Together with reference TRBV5-5 and TRBJ1-5, the CDR3 gives the full variable domain: DAGVTQSPTHLIKTRGQQVTLRCSPISGHKSVSWYQQVLGQGPQFIFQYYEKEERGRGNFPDRFSARQFPNYSSELNVNALLLGDSALYLCASSLEGASNQPQHFGDGTRLSIL.

This chain connects TRBV11-2 to TRBJ1-1, with 7 bases matching TRBD1. The J segment lost 5 bases and the V segment lost 5 bases, leaving 11 bases of the junction unmatched. This CDR3 is built from 15 residues. Germline values: CDR1 SGHAT, CDR2 FQNNGV. CDR3 coding DNA: TGTGCCAGCAGCACACGACAGGGAGGGGGTACTGAAGCTTTCTTT. This gives the protein CASSTRQGGGTEAFF.

The chain uses TRBV28 and TRBJ2-7, with D unclear. Germline V gives CDR1 MDHEN, CDR2 SYDVKM. Trimming shortened V by 2 bases and J by 0 bases, and 8 bases separated the two germline ends. This CDR3 comprises 14 residues. CDR3 sequence: CASSLRLNSYEQYF. The CDR3 region has the DNA TGTGCCAGCAGTTTAAGGTTAAACTCCTACGAGCAGTACTTC. Full variable domain (outside the CDR3, taken from reference TRBV28 and TRBJ2-7): DVKVTQSSRYLVKRTGEKVFLECVQDMDHENMFWYRQDPGLGLRLIYFSYDVKMKEKGDIPEGYSVSREKKERFSLILESASTNQTSMYLCASSLRLNSYEQYFGPGTRLTVT.